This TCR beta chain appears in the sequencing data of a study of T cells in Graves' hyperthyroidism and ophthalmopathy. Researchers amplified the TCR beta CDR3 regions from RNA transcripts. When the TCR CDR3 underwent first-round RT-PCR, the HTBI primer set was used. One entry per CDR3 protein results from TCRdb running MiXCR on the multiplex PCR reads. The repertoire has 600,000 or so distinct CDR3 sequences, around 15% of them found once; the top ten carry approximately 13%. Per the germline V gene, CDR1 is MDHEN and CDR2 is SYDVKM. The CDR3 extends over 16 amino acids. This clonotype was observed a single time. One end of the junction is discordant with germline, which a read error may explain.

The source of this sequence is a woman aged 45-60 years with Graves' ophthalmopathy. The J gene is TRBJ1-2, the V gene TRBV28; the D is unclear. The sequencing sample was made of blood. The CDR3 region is CASSLIVGVEFYGCTF. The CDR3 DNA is TGTGCCAGCAGTTTAATAGTTGGTGTCGAATTCTATGGCTGCACCTTC.